The 22 T cell receptor beta chains below all came from one sample that was sequenced in a study of T-cell reconstitution after alpha-beta-depleted transplantation in children. Unique molecular identifiers were used in preparing the TCRbeta library. TCRdb itself ran the PCR reads through MiXCR, one entry per CDR3 protein. The sample has hundreds of thousands of distinct CDR3 sequences; 9.5% to 15% are singletons. The sample in question was PBMCs from the stem cell graft donor, obtained from the stem cell graft. All receptors come from a human donor who donated a stem cell graft to a child with acute lymphoblastic leukemia.

The chain has TRBV5-1 and TRBJ2-5; 8 bases line up with TRBD2. Trimming cost V 0 bases and J 1 base; bases outside gene matches: 5. Germline lookup yields CDR1 SGHRS and CDR2 YFSETQ. The length of the CDR3 is 16 residues. As DNA, the CDR3 is TGCGCCAGCAGCTTGGATGTAGCGGGGCTCCAAGAGACCCAGTACTTC. Its protein product is CASSLDVAGLQETQYF.

This clonotype was seen more than once but under ten times. The V gene is TRBV12-5, the J gene TRBJ2-1, with D possibly being TRBD1 or TRBD2 (5 bases each). The CDR3 extends over 16 amino acids. Germline lookup yields CDR1 LGHNT and CDR2 FRNRAP. V was trimmed by 1 base and J by 6 bases, leaving 16 bases between them. The CDR3 loop is CASGLATGTYFNEQFF. CDR3 nucleotides: TGTGCTAGTGGTTTGGCGACGGGGACCTATTTCAATGAGCAGTTCTTC.

V usage is TRBV5-1 and J usage is TRBJ1-2, with a weak D call TRBD1 (6 bases). This CDR3 has 14 amino acids. Per the germline V gene, CDR1 is SGHRS and CDR2 is YFSETQ. The V gene lost 3 bases and the J gene lost 8 bases, with 17 bases spanning the gap. CDR3 region: CASSSEGVKDGYTF. Written as DNA, the CDR3 is TGCGCCAGCAGCTCGGAGGGGGTTAAGGACGGCTACACCTTC.

The sample holds many counts of this clonotype. The CDR3 region has the DNA TGTGCCAGCAGCTGGAGGGGGCGGGCCGACAATGAGCAGTTCTTC. Its protein is CASSWRGRADNEQFF. This rearrangement joins TRBV5-6 to TRBJ2-1, with TRBD1 as a possible D gene (7 bases). V lost 3 bases, J lost 5 bases, and 15 bases lay in between. Germline V gives CDR1 SGHDT, CDR2 YYEEEE. The CDR3 is 15 residues long. The full variable domain, its missing parts supplied by reference TRBV5-6 and TRBJ2-1, is DAGVTQSPTHLIKTRGQQVTLRCSPKSGHDTVSWYQQALGQGPQFIFQYYEEEERQRGNFPDRFSGHQFPNYSSELNVNALLLGDSALYLCASSWRGRADNEQFFGPGTRLTVL.

This clonotype was detected many times. The V and J genes are TRBV20-1 and TRBJ1-5; D is undetermined. V gave up 0 bases and J gave up 7 bases, with 7 bases separating them. The CDR3 length is 12 residues. Germline CDR1 DFQATT, CDR2 SNEGSKA (reference sequence). CDR3 sequence reads: CSAREGGQPQHF. The CDR3 DNA reads TGCAGTGCTAGAGAAGGAGGGCAGCCCCAGCATTTT.

This clonotype was seen repeatedly, ten times or more. The rearrangement links TRBV27 to TRBJ2-5; either TRBD1 or TRBD2 may fit D (5 bases each). V shed 3 bases and J shed 5 bases, with 7 bases lying between them. The CDR3 has 12 amino acids. Per the germline V gene, CDR1 is MNHEY and CDR2 is SMNVEV (reference sequence). CDR3 sequence: CASSLWGETQYF. The CDR3 DNA follows: TGTGCCAGCAGTTTGTGGGGGGAGACCCAGTACTTC.

This clonotype has at least ten counts. The chain carries TRBV5-8 and TRBJ1-1; D not resolved. The V gene's germline CDR1 is SGHTS and CDR2 YDEGEE. The V gene lost 0 bases and the J gene lost 1 base, with 13 bases spanning the gap. The CDR3 sequence is 16 residues long. The DNA of the CDR3 is TGTGCCAGCAGCTTGGAGGCGTATTATTGGAACACTGAAGCTTTCTTT. Its protein is CASSLEAYYWNTEAFF.

This clonotype has a count of ten or more. The chain joins TRBV20-1 to TRBJ2-2, with 7 bases matching TRBD2. Trimming removed 3 bases from V and 0 bases from J; junction bases left unmatched: 7. This CDR3 has 16 amino acids. Germline V gene lookup returns CDR1 DFQATT and CDR2 SNEGSKA (reference sequence). CDR3 bases: TGCAGTGCTAGCCAATCTAGCGGAACGAACACCGGGGAGCTGTTTTTT. Protein: CSASQSSGTNTGELFF.

This clonotype turned up a few times. DNA for the CDR3: TGTGCCTGGAGGATCCAGGGGCGGAACTATGGCTACACCTTC. It specifies CAWRIQGRNYGYTF. The chain uses TRBV30 and TRBJ1-2, with D possibly being TRBD1 (6 bases). The CDR3 spans 14 residues. Germline assignment: CDR1 GTSNPN and CDR2 SVGIG (reference sequence). V lost 3 bases and J lost 2, with 13 bases in between.

This clonotype was detected many times. This sequence joins TRBV20-1 and TRBJ2-7, with 7 bases identical to TRBD2. With 6 bases clipped from V and 7 bases from J, the junction kept 15 bases outside the gene matches. The CDR3 is made up of 14 amino acids. Germline V gene sequence: CDR1 DFQATT, CDR2 SNEGSKA (reference sequence). The chain's CDR3 is CSAQGVGLGIEQYF. The CDR3 DNA reads TGCAGTGCCCAAGGCGTAGGACTAGGCATAGAGCAGTACTTC.

This clonotype appeared many times. V is TRBV5-1 and J is TRBJ2-5; a possible D gene is TRBD2 (5 bases). Trimming took off 2 bases at V and 1 base at J, with 9 bases between the two ends. CDR1 is SGHRS and CDR2 is YFSETQ in the germline V gene. The CDR3 length is 14 residues. The chain's CDR3 is CASSFRGRQETQYF. Written as DNA, the CDR3 is TGCGCCAGCAGCTTTCGGGGTCGCCAAGAGACCCAGTACTTC.

In this sample, this clonotype turned up many times. The chain carries TRBV11-3 and TRBJ2-5; TRBD1 matches 8 bases. V lost 5 bases, J lost 5 bases, and 10 bases stayed unmatched. CDR3 length equals 15 residues. Germline V gives CDR1 SGHNT, CDR2 YENEEA. The CDR3 nucleotides read TGTGCCAGCAGCCAAAACGGACAGGGTTCGGAGACCCAGTACTTC. Translating gives CASSQNGQGSETQYF. Full variable domain (remainder filled in from reference TRBV11-3 and TRBJ2-5): EAGVVQSPRYKIIEKKQPVAFWCNPISGHNTLYWYLQNLGQGPELLIRYENEEAVDDSQLPKDRFSAERLKGVDSTLKIQPAELGDSAVYLCASSQNGQGSETQYFGPGTRLLVL.

J is TRBJ2-1 and V is TRBV6-2 or TRBV6-3; perhaps TRBD1 as D (7 bases). Germline V gene sequence: CDR1 MNHEY, CDR2 SVGEGT. The CDR3 totals 17 residues. V lost 6 bases, J lost 2 bases, and 20 bases lay in between. Written as DNA, the CDR3 is TGTGCCAGCAGGAGCCAGGGGGGTCCGATAACCTACAATGAGCAGTTCTTC. Protein product: CASRSQGGPITYNEQFF.

This clonotype occurred many times. The chain couples TRBV15 to TRBJ1-4; D gene ambiguous. The V end was cut by 8 bases, the J end by 6 bases, with 13 bases between. The CDR3 has 13 residues. Germline loops: CDR1 LNHNV, CDR2 YYDKDF (reference sequence). The CDR3 reads CATAEGVHEKLFF. CDR3 nucleotide sequence: TGTGCCACCGCGGAGGGAGTCCATGAAAAACTGTTTTTT.

This clonotype was observed many times. CDR3 protein: CASSPRDRGSNEQFF. The CDR3 DNA is TGTGCCAGCAGCCCACGGGACAGGGGGAGCAATGAGCAGTTCTTC. The rearrangement links TRBV27 to TRBJ2-1; TRBD1 matches at 11 bases. Germline CDR1 is MNHEY and CDR2 is SMNVEV (reference sequence). Trimming cost V 6 bases and J 6 bases; bases outside gene matches: 7. The CDR3 spans 15 residues.

With respect to this clonotype: This may be a read error, as it is one base from a much larger clone. The J gene is TRBJ2-3, the V gene TRBV10-2; D not certain. This CDR3 contains 14 residues. The germline V gene encodes CDR1 WSHSY and CDR2 SAAADI. CDR3 nucleotides: TGCGCCAGCACTGAGTTTTCCTGGACAGATACGCAGTATTTT. Its protein product is CASTEFSWTDTQYF.

This clonotype has a count of ten or more. This chain uses TRBV20-1 with TRBJ2-2, with D uncertain. V gave up 6 bases and J gave up 2 bases, with 13 bases separating them. Germline loops: CDR1 DFQATT, CDR2 SNEGSKA (reference sequence). This CDR3 spans 14 amino acids. The CDR3 loop reads CSANSLGNTGELFF. Here the CDR3 DNA reads TGCAGTGCCAATTCTCTAGGAAACACCGGGGAGCTGTTTTTT.

This clonotype showed up many times. The chain employs TRBV3-1 and TRBJ2-1; D is undetermined. Germline values: CDR1 LGHDT, CDR2 YNNKEL (reference sequence). The CDR3 is 13 residues long. Trimming removed 3 bases at V and 5 bases at J, with 8 bases between. The CDR3 here is CASSHLPHNEQFF. The CDR3 DNA follows: TGTGCCAGCAGCCACCTCCCTCACAATGAGCAGTTCTTC.

The table lists this clonotype with many counts. The chain combines TRBV4-1 with TRBJ2-2; D remains ambiguous. V gave up 0 bases and J gave up 3 bases, with 11 bases separating them. The CDR3 length is 16 residues. The germline CDR1 and CDR2 sequences are MGHRA and YSYEKL. CDR3 in amino acids: CASSQEEGRYTGELFF. DNA of the CDR3: TGCGCCAGCAGCCAAGAAGAAGGGCGCTACACCGGGGAGCTGTTTTTT.

This clonotype came up many times. This sequence joins TRBV4-3 and TRBJ1-4; 7 bases fit TRBD1. Unmatched junction bases numbered 11, after V lost 1 base and J lost 3 bases. This CDR3 is 18 amino acids long. CDR1 LGHNA and CDR2 YSLEER come from the germline V gene. CDR3 nucleotide sequence: TGCGCCAGCAGCCAAGCACTTGCTACAGGGGCGTCTAATGAAAAACTGTTTTTT. Protein product: CASSQALATGASNEKLFF.

The table lists this clonotype with a few counts. This rearrangement joins TRBV4-3 to TRBJ1-2; D gene ambiguous. The V end was cut by 2 bases, the J end by 7 bases, with 11 bases between. Germline CDR1 and CDR2: LGHNA and YSLEER. This CDR3 contains 13 residues. The CDR3 spells CASSQPGTVGYTF. The CDR3 DNA reads as TGCGCCAGCAGCCAACCGGGTACAGTTGGCTACACCTTC.

J is TRBJ2-4 and V is TRBV6-1, with 8 bases lining up with TRBD2. This CDR3 is built from 16 residues. Per germline, CDR1 MNHNS and CDR2 SASEGT. V dropped 5 bases and J dropped 0; count of bases not matched to a gene: 6. The CDR3 region has the DNA TGTGCCAGCAGTCGTACGGGGGGGGTAGCCAAAAACATTCAGTACTTC. Amino acids: CASSRTGGVAKNIQYF.